Listed here is a single T cell receptor beta chain. The junction and the germline gene differ at one end; a read error may be behind it. This specimen includes other DNA sequences encoding the same CDR3. The data were obtained in a study of PD-L1 blockade in urothelial cancer. Overall study: Blood analysis occurred 3 weeks (second dose) and 6 weeks after treatment start. Blood samples contained a median about 150,000 T cells.

This CDR3 contains 14 residues. The germline V gene encodes CDR1 SGHDT and CDR2 YYEEEE. Profiled with immunoSEQ multiplex PCR; TCRdb holds only in-frame clones, not every one. The sample records tens of thousands of clones, over 90% being singletons. The sample consisted of PBMCs, taken around atezolizumab (anti-PD-L1) treatment. The chain is built from TRBV5-6 and TRBJ1-4; 7 positions agree with TRBD1. The sequence derives from a man in his 60s with urothelial cancer. The CDR3 sequence: CASSDDRVREKLFF. Written as DNA, the CDR3 is TGTGCCAGCAGCGACGACAGGGTGAGGGAAAAATTGTTTTTT.